This T cell receptor (beta chain) was recovered during a study of shared clonotypes between healthy human individuals. Regarding the study as a whole: Relative to clonotypes present in all four donors, those not shared had lower generation probabilities.

Germline V gene data show CDR1 as GTSNPN and CDR2 as SVGIG (reference sequence). V gave up 3 bases and J gave up 6 bases; unmatched junction bases: 14. The CDR3 totals 16 residues. Several immunoSEQ 96-well plates shared each subset's DNA, each plate a replicate. Produced via immunoSEQ multiplex PCR; TCRdb's table is partial and in-frame only. The sample has 2 million to 2.5 million clones; about 90% are singletons. This clone was seen just once. Its antigen is currently unknown. This chain joins TRBV30 and TRBJ2-7; TRBD1 matches 10 bases. The sequenced sample consisted of naive CD4+ T cells from PBMCs. Subset: CD45RA+ positively selected. The receptor's source is a man aged 18 to 35 in good health. Some clones in this sample may be carry-over from other donors' samples. The CDR3 is CAWRTPLGTGDLEQYF. CDR3 bases: TGTGCCTGGAGAACGCCGCTCGGGACAGGGGATCTCGAGCAGTACTTC.